This T cell receptor beta chain emerged from a study of CDR3 diversity in severe acne. The CDR3 has 15 residues. The germline CDR1 and CDR2 sequences are SGHRS and YFSETQ. Trimming cost V 1 base and J 8 bases; bases outside gene matches: 5. MiXCR, applied by TCRdb to the PCR reads, yields one record per CDR3 protein. This table has over 90,000 distinct CDR3 sequences, 51% appearing once. This clonotype was seen ten or more times. This receptor was identified in a male donor with acne. The sequencing sample was made of blood. The chain combines TRBV5-1 with TRBJ2-1; 11 bases map to TRBD2. The CDR3 region has the DNA TGCGCCAGCAGCTTGCAACTAGCGGGAGTGGATGAGCAGTTCTTC. It encodes CASSLQLAGVDEQFF.